Shown below are 28 T cell receptor beta chains from a single sample sequenced in a study of blood T cell repertoires in COVID-19 (dated by TCRdb to the early 2020s). Library preparation used the immunoSEQ multiplex PCR assay. TCRdb took this table from immuneACCESS and kept in-frame rearrangements with V and J called. Such tables lack part of the clones; where checked against another copy, unresolved V genes explain under half of the gap, and the rest is unexplained. For this sample the table gives 340,000 or so clones, of which 80% to 90% were detected only once. Around 4.2% of the sample is in the top ten clones. The sequencing sample was made of PBMCs or T cells enriched from blood (not recorded which). These TCRs come from a woman in her forties with acute COVID-19.

This rearrangement joins TRBV11-3 to TRBJ2-1, with 14 bases fitting TRBD2. The CDR3 totals 16 residues. With V trimmed by 4 bases and J by 9 bases, 8 bases remained unmatched. Germline CDR1 SGHNT, CDR2 YENEEA. CDR3 DNA sequence: TGTGCCAGCAGCTCAGGACTAGCGGGAGGACGGGCTGAGCAGTTCTTC. Its translation is CASSSGLAGGRAEQFF.

The chain is built from TRBV18 and TRBJ1-2, with D possibly matching TRBD1 (6 bases). Germline assignment: CDR1 KGHSH and CDR2 LQKENI. The CDR3 covers 15 residues. Trimming left V 3 bases short and J 5 bases short, with 16 bases between. As DNA, the CDR3 is TGTGCCAGCTCACCGTCGGGAGGGGGTGGATATGGCTACACCTTC. Translating gives CASSPSGGGGYGYTF.

The rearrangement links TRBV7-9 to TRBJ2-2; D uncertain. The germline V and J ends were trimmed by 10 bases and 1 base, with 16 bases remaining between them. This CDR3 spans 15 amino acids. The germline CDR1 and CDR2 sequences are SEHNR and FQNEAQ (reference sequence). CDR3 residues: CATNRRNQNTGELFF. The CDR3 bases are TGTGCCACAAACAGACGGAACCAGAACACCGGGGAGCTGTTTTTT.

The table lists this clone with a count of one. In DNA form, the CDR3 reads TGCGCCAGCAGCTTGGATCCGGGGTTCGGGGGGATGAACACTGAAGCTTTCTTT. Its protein product is CASSLDPGFGGMNTEAFF. This sequence joins TRBV5-1 and TRBJ1-1; D perhaps matches TRBD1 (5 bases). Trimming pared 0 bases from V and 0 bases from J, leaving 18 bases between. Germline assignment: CDR1 SGHRS and CDR2 YFSETQ. This CDR3 is 18 amino acids long.

The rearrangement joins TRBV6-5 to TRBJ2-4, with a tentative D call TRBD2 (6 bases). Trimming cost V 6 bases and J 8 bases, with 20 bases left between them. Germline CDR1 and CDR2: MNHEY and SVGAGI. The CDR3 has 15 amino acids. The CDR3 DNA is TGTGCCAGCAGCCCGGGGGACTCCTCGAGGTACATTCAGTACTTC. Its protein product is CASSPGDSSRYIQYF.

The J gene is TRBJ2-1, the V gene TRBV7-9; D is unclear. Looked up from germline, CDR1 is SEHNR and CDR2 is FQNEAQ (reference sequence). Trimming removed 1 base from V and 8 bases from J, with 9 bases in between. The CDR3 is 13 residues long. The CDR3 is CASSLGPQDEQFF. CDR3 bases: TGTGCCAGCAGCTTAGGACCTCAGGATGAGCAGTTCTTC.

The gene calls are TRBV10-1 and TRBJ2-7; 7 nucleotides agree with TRBD1. Losses at the gene ends were 5 bases for V and 1 base for J; bases not matched to a gene: 14. The germline gives CDR1 WNHNN, CDR2 SYGVQD (reference sequence). The CDR3 is 17 amino acids. This CDR3 is CASSFYTGEGASYEQYF. CDR3 DNA sequence: TGCGCCAGCAGTTTCTATACAGGGGAAGGGGCTTCCTACGAGCAGTACTTC.

The V gene is TRBV18, the J gene TRBJ1-5; the match to TRBD1 covers 8 bases. This CDR3 spans 14 amino acids. CDR1 and CDR2 from the germline V gene are KGHSH and LQKENI. V was clipped by 4 bases and J by 4 bases; unmatched bases: 3. The CDR3 nucleotides read TGTGCCAGCTCACAGGACAGGGTAAATCAGCCCCAGCATTTT. This encodes CASSQDRVNQPQHF.

The CDR3, as DNA: TGTGCCAGCAGCCCGACAGGGCTCGGCTACACCTTC. It encodes CASSPTGLGYTF. The rearrangement uses TRBV5-5 and TRBJ1-2; 7 bases are a match to TRBD1. Unmatched junction bases numbered 5, after V lost 4 bases and J lost 8 bases. The CDR3 sequence is 12 residues long. Looked up from germline, CDR1 is SGHKS and CDR2 is YYEKEE (reference sequence).

V usage is TRBV27 and J usage is TRBJ2-7, with 8 positions matching TRBD1. Per the germline V gene, CDR1 is MNHEY and CDR2 is SMNVEV (reference sequence). CDR3 length equals 15 residues. V shed 7 bases and J 1 base; nucleotides not matched to a gene: 9. In DNA form, the CDR3 reads TGTGCCAGCAACCGGCGACAGGGGAGGTCCTACGAGCAGTACTTC. This encodes CASNRRQGRSYEQYF.

V and J are TRBV10-3 and TRBJ1-1, with 7 bases matching TRBD1. This CDR3 comprises 13 residues. CDR1 is ENHRY and CDR2 is SYGVKD in the germline V gene. After removal of 11 bases from V and 1 base from J, the junction contained 7 bases not matched to a gene. CDR3 coding DNA: TGTGCCTCCACGACAGGGCCGAACACTGAAGCTTTCTTT. Its protein is CASTTGPNTEAFF.

The V gene is TRBV29-1, the J gene TRBJ1-2; 7 bases align to TRBD1. With V trimmed by 4 bases and J by 5 bases, 4 bases remained unmatched. The CDR3 length is 12 residues. Germline V gene lookup returns CDR1 SQVTM and CDR2 ANQGSEA. CDR3 loop: CSVGVTGYGYTF. The CDR3 nucleotides are TGCAGCGTTGGAGTGACAGGGTATGGCTACACCTTC.

The DNA for the CDR3 is TGTGCCAGCAGCACCGGGACAGGGAAAAACACTGAAGCTTTCTTT. Its protein is CASSTGTGKNTEAFF. V is TRBV11-2 and J is TRBJ1-1; 9 positions agree with TRBD1. The CDR3 loop spans 15 amino acids. V lost 5 bases and J lost 2; bases outside the gene matches: 6. Germline V gives CDR1 SGHAT, CDR2 FQNNGV.

The V call is TRBV2, the J call TRBJ2-7, with D maybe TRBD2 (5 bases). Per the germline V gene, CDR1 is SNHLY and CDR2 is FYNNEI. The ends were cut back, 6 bases at V and 0 bases at J, with 12 bases in the middle. This CDR3 spans 14 amino acids. The CDR3 region has the DNA TGTGCCAGCAGCCCAGGACTGCTCTCCTACGAGCAGTACTTC. This translates into CASSPGLLSYEQYF.

V usage is TRBV5-5 and J usage is TRBJ1-1, with 12 bases fitting TRBD1. CDR1 and CDR2 from the germline V gene are SGHKS and YYEKEE (reference sequence). This CDR3 is 16 amino acids long. The V and J ends lost 4 bases and 2 bases, in that order; junction bases with no gene match: 6. CDR3 loop: CASSLGQGAINTEAFF. The CDR3 bases are TGTGCCAGCAGCCTGGGACAGGGGGCGATAAACACTGAAGCTTTCTTT.

The chain is built from TRBV5-1 and TRBJ2-6; D is undetermined. This CDR3 comprises 16 residues. Trimming removed 0 bases from V and 0 bases from J, with 7 bases in between. Germline V gene lookup returns CDR1 SGHRS and CDR2 YFSETQ. In nucleotides, the CDR3 is TGCGCCAGCAGCTTGGGCCCTAACTCTGGGGCCAACGTCCTGACTTTC. It translates to CASSLGPNSGANVLTF. The full variable domain, with the rest looked up from reference TRBV5-1 and TRBJ2-6, is KAGVTQTPRYLIKTRGQQVTLSCSPISGHRSVSWYQQTPGQGLQFLFEYFSETQRNKGNFPGRFSGRQFSNSRSEMNVSTLELGDSALYLCASSLGPNSGANVLTFGAGSRLTVL.

V is TRBV5-1 and J is TRBJ2-1; TRBD2 matches at 11 bases. Germline loops: CDR1 SGHRS, CDR2 YFSETQ. There are 17 residues in the CDR3. Trimming at V came to 0 bases and at J to 5 bases, leaving 7 bases not matched to a gene. The CDR3 region has the DNA TGCGCCAGCAGCTTGGCTCCTAGCGGGGGGCTCAACAATGAGCAGTTCTTC. Translated: CASSLAPSGGLNNEQFF.

The chain carries TRBV12-3 or TRBV12-4 and TRBJ1-1; D unclear. CDR3 length: 13 amino acids. V lost 5 bases to trimming and J lost 0 bases, with 7 bases between them. CDR3 amino acids: CASSIRLNTEAFF. The CDR3 DNA reads TGTGCCAGCAGTATCAGGTTGAACACTGAAGCTTTCTTT.

This sequence joins TRBV11-3 and TRBJ1-1; D not certain. The germline CDR1 and CDR2 sequences are SGHNT and YENEEA. The ends were cut back, 1 base at V and 1 base at J, with 7 bases in the middle. There are 14 residues in the CDR3. CDR3 region: CASSLGPGNTEAFF. CDR3 DNA sequence: TGTGCCAGCAGCTTAGGTCCAGGGAACACTGAAGCTTTCTTT. Complete variable domain (other parts from reference TRBV11-3 and TRBJ1-1): EAGVVQSPRYKIIEKKQPVAFWCNPISGHNTLYWYLQNLGQGPELLIRYENEEAVDDSQLPKDRFSAERLKGVDSTLKIQPAELGDSAVYLCASSLGPGNTEAFFGQGTRLTVV.

The chain couples TRBV6-5 to TRBJ1-2, with D perhaps TRBD1 (5 bases). Germline values: CDR1 MNHEY, CDR2 SVGAGI. V was cut by 6 bases and J by 0 bases, with 8 bases left in between. The CDR3 runs to 13 residues. CDR3 coding DNA: TGTGCCAGCAGGACAGTAACTAACTATGGCTACACCTTC. It translates to CASRTVTNYGYTF.

The V and J genes are TRBV21-1 and TRBJ1-5. TRBV21-1 has pseudogene status. This CDR3 has 15 amino acids. CDR3 sequence: CASTPRTGSNQPQHF. CDR3 bases: TGTGCCAGCACCCCACGGACGGGAAGCAATCAGCCCCAGCATTTT.

V gene TRBV5-1 combines with J gene TRBJ1-6; TRBD1 aligns across 10 bases. The germline V gene encodes CDR1 SGHRS and CDR2 YFSETQ. Trimming removed 1 base from V and 10 bases from J; junction bases left unmatched: 5. CDR3 length: 15 amino acids. The CDR3 region is CASSLTGTGESPLHF. The CDR3 bases are TGCGCCAGCAGCTTGACCGGGACAGGGGAATCACCCCTCCACTTT.

The rearrangement joins TRBV28 to TRBJ2-1, with 9 bases identical to TRBD2. V shed 8 bases and J 10 bases; nucleotides not matched to a gene: 12. The CDR3 runs to 14 residues. Germline V lookup: CDR1 MDHEN, CDR2 SYDVKM. The CDR3 coding sequence is TGTGCCAGCCTAGGGACTAGCCCCCTGCGGGAGCAGTTCTTC. Translation: CASLGTSPLREQFF.

The chain uses TRBV19 and TRBJ1-1, with 8 bases matching TRBD1. The V gene end was trimmed by 5 bases and the J gene end by 10 bases; junction bases not matched to a gene: 6. The CDR3 spans 12 residues. Germline CDR1 and CDR2: LNHDA and SQIVND (reference sequence). CDR3 region: CASSHRGTGAFF. CDR3 bases: TGTGCCAGTAGTCATCGAGGGACAGGAGCTTTCTTT.

The chain employs TRBV3-1 (or the pseudogene TRBV3-2) and TRBJ2-1; 16 bases are shared with TRBD2. The CDR3 extends over 18 amino acids. CDR1 and CDR2 (germline): LGHDT, YNNKEL (reference sequence). Germline trimming cut 4 bases from V and 1 base from J; bases unmatched to any gene: 4. The CDR3 DNA is TGTGCCAGCAGCCTGGGACTAGCGGGGGGGCAGTCCTACAATGAGCAGTTCTTC. This translates into CASSLGLAGGQSYNEQFF.

The chain joins TRBV28 to TRBJ2-7; 7 bases line up with TRBD2. The CDR3 consists of 14 residues. With 3 bases clipped from V and 1 base from J, the junction kept 3 bases outside the gene matches. Germline assignment: CDR1 MDHEN and CDR2 SYDVKM. CDR3 bases: TGTGCCAGCAGTTTTGGGGGGGGATCCTACGAGCAGTACTTC. It codes for CASSFGGGSYEQYF.

This clone was detected once. V gene TRBV27 combines with J gene TRBJ1-2, with D perhaps TRBD1 (5 bases). Trimming shortened V by 8 bases and J by 4 bases, and 20 bases separated the two germline ends. The V gene's germline CDR1 is MNHEY and CDR2 SMNVEV (reference sequence). The CDR3 is 15 residues long. For the CDR3, the DNA is TGTGCCAGCGGCTTGACCCTGGACACCCGCTATGGCTACACCTTC. Translating gives CASGLTLDTRYGYTF.

This clone was detected only a few times. The rearrangement uses TRBV6-2 or TRBV6-3 and TRBJ2-7, with D possibly being TRBD2 (5 bases). Between the trimmed V and J ends, which lost 0 bases and 5 bases, there was a span of 14 bases. Germline lookup yields CDR1 MNHEY and CDR2 SVGEGT. The CDR3 length is 15 residues. The DNA for the CDR3 is TGTGCCAGCAGTTACTCGAGGGTGGGGTTGGACGAGCAGTACTTC. This gives the protein CASSYSRVGLDEQYF.